This is a list of T cell receptor beta chains from one sample in a study of blood T cell repertoires in COVID-19. TCRdb's copy holds only in-frame clones and misses some; the assay was immunoSEQ multiplex PCR. The sample includes about 91,000 clones, approximately 86% of them seen just once. Sequences were obtained from peripheral blood. Receptor source: a woman in her 70s with acute or convalescent COVID-19. The CDR3 runs from the conserved cysteine through the conserved F or W. D genes are given only for firm matches. Only part of the rows carry a size: once, few, many, or a class if the clone is expanded.

v_call: TRBV29-1; d_call: TRBD1; clone_size: NA; j_call: TRBJ1-4; cdr3_nt: TGCAGCGGCGGGACAGGGCAAGGGGAAAAACTGTTTTTT; cdr3_aa: CSGGTGQGEKLFF
v_call: TRBV2; d_call: TRBD1; clone_size: NA; j_call: TRBJ2-5; cdr3_nt: TGTGCCAGCAGAGGACAGGTTCCGGCAGAGACCCAGTACTTC; cdr3_aa: CASRGQVPAETQYF
v_call: TRBV5-1; d_call: NA; clone_size: NA; j_call: TRBJ1-1; cdr3_nt: TGCGCCAGCAGCTTGGATCGGGTCGGAGCAGCTGAAGCTTTCTTT; cdr3_aa: CASSLDRVGAAEAFF
v_call: TRBV13; d_call: TRBD1; clone_size: NA; j_call: TRBJ2-7; cdr3_nt: TGTGCCAGCAGCTTCGGGACAGCTACCTACGAGCAGTACTTC; cdr3_aa: CASSFGTATYEQYF
v_call: TRBV5-8; d_call: TRBD1; clone_size: NA; j_call: TRBJ2-5; cdr3_nt: TGTGCCAGCAGCTTGGGGCTGACAGGGACACAAGAGACCCAGTACTTC; cdr3_aa: CASSLGLTGTQETQYF
v_call: TRBV20-1; d_call: NA; clone_size: NA; j_call: TRBJ1-2; cdr3_nt: TGCAGTGCTAGTGTTCGGGGGGGTTGGGATTCCTATGGCTACACCTTC; cdr3_aa: CSASVRGGWDSYGYTF
v_call: TRBV15; d_call: TRBD2; clone_size: NA; j_call: TRBJ2-1; cdr3_nt: TGTGCCACCAGCACTCGGACTAGCGGACTCTACAATGAGCAGTTCTTC; cdr3_aa: CATSTRTSGLYNEQFF
v_call: TRBV19; d_call: NA; clone_size: NA; j_call: TRBJ2-7; cdr3_nt: TGTGCCAGTAGTTTGGCGGCTAGCTCTATCTACGAGCAGTACTTC; cdr3_aa: CASSLAASSIYEQYF
v_call: TRBV6-5; d_call: TRBD2; clone_size: NA; j_call: TRBJ2-1; cdr3_nt: TGTGCCAGCACCACTGTAGCGGGGGGGGTCAATGAGCAGTTCTTC; cdr3_aa: CASTTVAGGVNEQFF
v_call: TRBV6-6; d_call: TRBD1; clone_size: NA; j_call: TRBJ2-7; cdr3_nt: TGTGCCAGCAGTCCCCGGGACAGGGGCTCCTACGAGCAGTACTTC; cdr3_aa: CASSPRDRGSYEQYF
v_call: TRBV7-9; d_call: TRBD1; clone_size: NA; j_call: TRBJ1-2; cdr3_nt: TGTGCCAGCAGGAGACAGGGGGCGAATGGCTACACCTTC; cdr3_aa: CASRRQGANGYTF
v_call: TRBV27; d_call: NA; clone_size: NA; j_call: TRBJ2-5; cdr3_nt: TGTGCCAGCAGTTTTTCGGGCCAAGAGACCCAGTACTTC; cdr3_aa: CASSFSGQETQYF
v_call: TRBV28; d_call: NA; clone_size: few; j_call: TRBJ2-7; cdr3_nt: TGTGCCAGCAGCAAAGTCGGGAGTCTCTACGAGCAGTACTTC; cdr3_aa: CASSKVGSLYEQYF
v_call: TRBV6-2/TRBV6-3; d_call: NA; clone_size: once; j_call: TRBJ2-7; cdr3_nt: TGTGCCAGCAGTTCCAGACAGGAGCAGTACTTC; cdr3_aa: CASSSRQEQYF
v_call: TRBV7-3; d_call: TRBD2; clone_size: NA; j_call: TRBJ2-1; cdr3_nt: TGTGCCAGCAGCTTATATGGTCAGCGGGAGCTAGTTCTCCGTTTTGATGAGCAGTTCTTC; cdr3_aa: CASSLYGQRELVLRFDEQFF
v_call: TRBV19; d_call: TRBD2; clone_size: NA; j_call: TRBJ2-1; cdr3_nt: TGTGCCAGTAGTCAAGCGGGAAACTCCTACAATGAGCAGTTCTTC; cdr3_aa: CASSQAGNSYNEQFF
v_call: TRBV7-9; d_call: NA; clone_size: NA; j_call: TRBJ1-3; cdr3_nt: TGTGCCAGCAGCTTAGCAGGGGCTGGAAACACCATATATTTT; cdr3_aa: CASSLAGAGNTIYF
v_call: TRBV24-1; d_call: TRBD2; clone_size: NA; j_call: TRBJ2-1; cdr3_nt: TGTGCCACCAGTGATCCAACCGGGACTAGCGGGAGCCTAGATGAGCAGTTCTTC; cdr3_aa: CATSDPTGTSGSLDEQFF
v_call: TRBV24-1; d_call: TRBD2; clone_size: NA; j_call: TRBJ2-5; cdr3_nt: TGTGCCACCAGTGATTCAGGACTAGCGGGGGCCCAAGAGACCCAGTACTTC; cdr3_aa: CATSDSGLAGAQETQYF
v_call: TRBV25-1; d_call: NA; clone_size: NA; j_call: TRBJ2-1; cdr3_nt: TGTGCCAGCAGTGACCCCCACGGGTGGAAAGGGGTAGAGCAGTTCTTC; cdr3_aa: CASSDPHGWKGVEQFF
v_call: TRBV2; d_call: TRBD2; clone_size: NA; j_call: TRBJ2-1; cdr3_nt: TGTGCCAGCACCGACCTTAGGGGTAGCGGGAGGCCCTACAATGAGCAGTTCTTC; cdr3_aa: CASTDLRGSGRPYNEQFF
v_call: TRBV19; d_call: TRBD2; clone_size: once; j_call: TRBJ2-3; cdr3_nt: TGTGCCACCAAAGCGGGAGGTGTCACAGATACGCAGTATTTT; cdr3_aa: CATKAGGVTDTQYF
v_call: TRBV11-3; d_call: NA; clone_size: NA; j_call: TRBJ1-1; cdr3_nt: TGTGCCAGCAGCTTGCAGGGTGAGAACACTGAAGCTTTCTTT; cdr3_aa: CASSLQGENTEAFF
v_call: TRBV24-1; d_call: TRBD1; clone_size: few; j_call: TRBJ1-5; cdr3_nt: TGTGCCACCAGTGATCATAGACAGGGGAGCAATCAGCCCCAGCATTTT; cdr3_aa: CATSDHRQGSNQPQHF
v_call: TRBV5-1; d_call: TRBD1; clone_size: NA; j_call: TRBJ2-2; cdr3_nt: TGCGCCAGCAGCGTGGCCCGGACTGGAGCGGACAGGATGACCACCGGGGAGCTGTTTTTT; cdr3_aa: CASSVARTGADRMTTGELFF
v_call: TRBV15; d_call: NA; clone_size: NA; j_call: TRBJ2-1; cdr3_nt: TGTGCCACCAGCAGAGTGGCAGTTACCTACAATGAGCAGTTCTTC; cdr3_aa: CATSRVAVTYNEQFF
v_call: TRBV18; d_call: NA; clone_size: NA; j_call: TRBJ1-1; cdr3_nt: TGTGCCAGCTGTAAGACAGTGAACACTGAAGCTTTCTTT; cdr3_aa: CASCKTVNTEAFF
v_call: TRBV12-5; d_call: NA; clone_size: NA; j_call: TRBJ1-1; cdr3_nt: TGTGCTAGTGGTAAAACCTCGGGACACCTCACTGAAGCTTTCTTT; cdr3_aa: CASGKTSGHLTEAFF